These T cell receptor beta chains were read from a single sample in a study of shared clonotypes between healthy human individuals. Generated by immunoSEQ multiplex PCR, the TCRdb table keeps only in-frame clones and is missing some. The sample lists 450,000 to 600,000 clones, approximately 79% occurring once. Specimen: PBMCs. The receptors shown here come from a woman aged 40 to 55 in good health. Some clones in this sample may be carry-over from other donors' samples. CDR3s include the opening cysteine and the closing phenylalanine or tryptophan. The D gene is left open where the match is weak. Size values are once, few and many counts, or a class for expanded clones, and some rows have none.

d_call	v_call	clone_size	j_call	cdr3_nt	cdr3_aa
TRBD2	TRBV7-3	-	TRBJ2-1	TGTGCCAGCAGCCCGCTAGCGGGAGACCTTGCTGAGCAGTTCTTC	CASSPLAGDLAEQFF
TRBD1	TRBV5-5	-	TRBJ1-4	TGTGCCAGCAGCACATCCGGGACAGCGACTTTTGAAAAACTGTTTTTT	CASSTSGTATFEKLFF
-	TRBV19	few	TRBJ1-1	TGTGCCAGTAGTACCAAAGGGGTGGGGAACACTGAAGCTTTCTTT	CASSTKGVGNTEAFF
TRBD1	TRBV4-1	-	TRBJ1-2	TGCGCCAGCAGCCAAGACGAGACAGGGCTTCTCTATGGCTACACCTTC	CASSQDETGLLYGYTF
-	TRBV7-9	few	TRBJ1-4	TGTGCCAGCGCCGATCGAAAACTGTTTTTT	CASADRKLFF
TRBD1	TRBV11-3	-	TRBJ2-2	TGTGCCAGCAGCTTGCGACAGGGGGTGGCCGGGGAGCTGTTTTTT	CASSLRQGVAGELFF
-	TRBV7-9	-	TRBJ1-1	TGTGCCAGCAGCTTAGTCGGTTCGAACACTGAAGCTTTCTTT	CASSLVGSNTEAFF
-	TRBV6-4	-	TRBJ2-7	TGTGCCAGCAGTGTCGCAGATTTAGTCTCCCACGAGCAGTACTTC	CASSVADLVSHEQYF
TRBD2	TRBV28	-	TRBJ2-7	TGTGCCAGCAGGGGGAGGGATCGTTCCTACGAGCAGTACTTC	CASRGRDRSYEQYF
-	TRBV5-1	-	TRBJ2-1	TGCGCCAGCAGACCCCTCCCGGGCGCTGAGCAGTTCTTC	CASRPLPGAEQFF
TRBD1	TRBV7-6	-	TRBJ2-2	TGTGCCAGCAGACCACGGACAGGGGACACCGGGGAGCTGTTTTTT	CASRPRTGDTGELFF
TRBD1	TRBV7-9	-	TRBJ2-1	TGTGCCAGCAGCTTAGATTGGACAGGGGGCCGTAATGAGCAGTTCTTC	CASSLDWTGGRNEQFF
-	TRBV7-8	-	TRBJ1-5	TGTGCCAGCAGCTTAGTGTGGGGGGCTGGGCAGCCCCAGCATTTT	CASSLVWGAGQPQHF
-	TRBV14	-	TRBJ2-2	TGTGCCAGCAGCCAAGTAATCTGGAGGGAGCTGTTTTTT	CASSQVIWRELFF
-	TRBV2	-	TRBJ1-4	TGTGCCAGCATCGCCGGGGGGGCCCCAAATGAAAAACTGTTTTTT	CASIAGGAPNEKLFF
TRBD1	TRBV7-9	-	TRBJ2-5	TGTGCCAGCAGCCCCAGGACAGGGGGCGAGACCCAGTACTTC	CASSPRTGGETQYF
TRBD1	TRBV7-8	once	TRBJ1-5	TGTGCCAGCAGCTTAGCGCAGGGGGGTAGGGGCAATCAGCCCCAGCATTTT	CASSLAQGGRGNQPQHF
-	TRBV27	-	TRBJ2-1	TGTGCCAGCAGTTTGGGGATTAGCGCTAACAATGAGCAGTTCTTC	CASSLGISANNEQFF
-	TRBV9	-	TRBJ2-5	TGTGCCAGCAGCGTAGCCGGACGCCTGGAGACCCAGTACTTC	CASSVAGRLETQYF
-	TRBV6-6	-	TRBJ2-7	TGTGCCACCAAGACTTCCCCGGCTAGCTCCTACGAGCAGTACTTC	CATKTSPASSYEQYF
TRBD2	TRBV18	-	TRBJ2-1	TGTGCCAGCTCACCTGCTAGCGGGAGATACAATGAGCAGTTCTTC	CASSPASGRYNEQFF
-	TRBV7-3	-	TRBJ2-1	TGTGCCAGCAGCTTAGGGGGATCTGGCAATGAGCAGTTCTTC	CASSLGGSGNEQFF
-	TRBV5-6	many	TRBJ2-6	TGTGCCAGCAGCTTGGGTGTCTCTGGGGCCAACGTCCTGACTTTC	CASSLGVSGANVLTF
TRBD2	TRBV5-4	-	TRBJ2-2	TGTGCCAGCAGCAGGGAATCCGGGACTAGCGGGATCGGGGAGCTGTTTTTT	CASSRESGTSGIGELFF
-	TRBV6-5	-	TRBJ1-1	TGTGCCAGCATCCCCCCTGGCGTCAACACTGAAGCTTTCTTT	CASIPPGVNTEAFF
TRBD2	TRBV7-9	once	TRBJ2-1	TGTGCCAGCAGCTTAGCAGTTCCTTTTAGCGGGAGAAAGGAGCAGTTCTTC	CASSLAVPFSGRKEQFF
TRBD2	TRBV4-1	-	TRBJ2-1	TGCGCCAGCAGCCAAGTTTCCCTAGCGGGAGCTGAGCAGTTCTTC	CASSQVSLAGAEQFF
TRBD2	TRBV7-9	-	TRBJ2-1	TGTGCCAGCGGGACTAGCGGGAGGTCGAGCTCCTACAATGAGCAGTTCTTC	CASGTSGRSSSYNEQFF
TRBD2	TRBV5-1	-	TRBJ2-3	TGCGCCAGCAGCTTAAAGGGGACTAGCGGGAGTCAGGCAGATACGCAGTATTTT	CASSLKGTSGSQADTQYF
-	TRBV2	-	TRBJ2-5	TGTGCCAGCAGGGGGGGAGAGACCCAGTACTTC	CASRGGETQYF
-	TRBV7-2	-	TRBJ2-7	TGTGCCAGCAGCTTAGGTTATCGGGGGAGTTCCTACGAGCAGTACTTC	CASSLGYRGSSYEQYF
-	TRBV11-1	-	TRBJ2-2	TGTGCCAGCAGCGCCCCTGGGGGATCCACCGGGGAGCTGTTTTTT	CASSAPGGSTGELFF
-	TRBV5-4	-	TRBJ2-2	TGTGCCAGCAGCTTGGTCCAGAACACCGGGGAGCTGTTTTTT	CASSLVQNTGELFF
-	TRBV15	-	TRBJ2-1	TGTGCCACCAGCAGAGGGGTAGTATCAGCACATGAGCAGTTCTTC	CATSRGVVSAHEQFF
TRBD1	TRBV10-3	-	TRBJ2-6	TGTGCCATCAGTGACTTCACAGGGGTAGGTGGGGCCAACGTCCTGACTTTC	CAISDFTGVGGANVLTF
-	TRBV2	-	TRBJ1-6	TGTGCCAGCGCCAGGGAAACTTATAATTCACCCCTCCACTTT	CASARETYNSPLHF
-	TRBV21-1	-	TRBJ1-1	TGTGCCAGCAGCTGGGGAGCCACCACTGAAGCTTTCTTT	CASSWGATTEAFF
-	TRBV30	-	TRBJ2-3	TGTGCCTGGGGGTTAGGCGATACGCAGTATTTT	CAWGLGDTQYF
TRBD1	TRBV29-1	few	TRBJ1-1	TGCAGCGTTGAAGTTGGGACAGGGACTGAAGCTTTCTTT	CSVEVGTGTEAFF
-	TRBV7-9	-	TRBJ2-2	TGTGCCAGCAGCGCCGGGACCGCCGGGGAGCTGTTTTTT	CASSAGTAGELFF
-	TRBV19	-	TRBJ1-5	TGTGCCAGTAGTATCTACAGGGACTCGGGTCCCCAGCATTTT	CASSIYRDSGPQHF
TRBD2	TRBV5-6	-	TRBJ2-1	TGTGCCAGCAGCTTGGCCAGCGGGGCGGTCTCCTACAATGAGCAGTTCTTC	CASSLASGAVSYNEQFF
TRBD2	TRBV18	-	TRBJ2-2	TGTGCCAGCTCACCAAGGACTAGCGGGTCCCGCGGCGGGGAGCTGTTTTTT	CASSPRTSGSRGGELFF
-	TRBV6-6	-	TRBJ1-4	TGTGCCAGCAGTTCCCCTAGGACAGCAACTAATGAAAAACTGTTTTTT	CASSSPRTATNEKLFF
-	TRBV5-1	-	TRBJ2-7	TGCGCCAGCACCCCGGGGCGGGTTTCCTACGAGCAGTACTTC	CASTPGRVSYEQYF
TRBD2	TRBV7-3	-	TRBJ2-1	TGTGCCAGCAGCAACCTTGGGGCTAGCGGGAGTGAGCAGTTCTTC	CASSNLGASGSEQFF
-	TRBV19	-	TRBJ2-1	TGTGCCAGTGACAAGGGATATGAGCAGTTCTTC	CASDKGYEQFF
-	TRBV11-3	-	TRBJ2-1	TGTGCCAGCAGCTTAATGGGAGGAGGGTACAATGAGCAGTTCTTC	CASSLMGGGYNEQFF
-	TRBV7-3	once	TRBJ1-1	TGTGCCAGCAGCCAATTAGGGGCCCAAAACACTGAAGCTTTCTTT	CASSQLGAQNTEAFF
TRBD1	TRBV19	few	TRBJ2-2	TGTGCCAGTATCCCGGGACAGGTGAACACCGGGGAGCTGTTTTTT	CASIPGQVNTGELFF
-	TRBV5-1	once	TRBJ1-5	TGCGCCAGCAGCTTGGATACGGAAGGGCAGCCCCAGCATTTT	CASSLDTEGQPQHF
-	TRBV25-1	-	TRBJ2-3	TGTGCCAGCACAGGGTACACAGATACGCAGTATTTT	CASTGYTDTQYF
TRBD1	TRBV19	many	TRBJ2-3	TGTGCCAGTAGTTTTGACAGGGGCTCCACAGATACGCAGTATTTT	CASSFDRGSTDTQYF
TRBD2	TRBV6-6	once	TRBJ2-7	TGTGCCAGCACTAGCGGGGTTGTCGAGCAGTACTTC	CASTSGVVEQYF
TRBD1	TRBV7-9	-	TRBJ1-1	TGTGCCAGCAGCTTAGGGGACAGCGGGACTTTCTTT	CASSLGDSGTFF
TRBD1	TRBV29-1	-	TRBJ1-5	TGCAGCGTCCGGACAGGGGGCGCCAATCAGCCCCAGCATTTT	CSVRTGGANQPQHF
-	TRBV29-1	-	TRBJ2-7	TGCAGCGTTGGACCCAGGGGCCATTCCTACGAGCAGTACTTC	CSVGPRGHSYEQYF
TRBD2	TRBV28	few	TRBJ2-1	TGTGCCAGCAGTTTATCACTAGCGGGATACAATGAGCAGTTCTTC	CASSLSLAGYNEQFF
-	TRBV4-1	once	TRBJ2-7	TGCGCCAGCAGCCAAGTAGGTGTGGACGAGCAGTACTTC	CASSQVGVDEQYF
-	TRBV4-1	-	TRBJ2-2	TGCGCCAGCAGCCAAGTTGGGGGCACCGGGGAGCTGTTTTTT	CASSQVGGTGELFF